These T cell receptor beta chains were read from a single sample in a study of cytomegalovirus exposure and HLA in healthy donors. TCRdb's copy holds only in-frame clones and misses some; the assay was immunoSEQ multiplex PCR. Of 150,000 or so clones listed, approximately 80% are singletons. The sequenced sample consisted of PBMCs. The receptors shown here come from a woman aged 45-59 years in good health and CMV-seropositive. CDR3s include the opening cysteine and the closing phenylalanine or tryptophan. Fields, in order: D gene, clone size, V gene, J gene, CDR3 DNA, CDR3 protein. D genes are given only for firm matches. Only some rows state a clone size, as once, few, many or a class for expanded clones.

d_call: TRBD1; clone_size: .; v_call: TRBV4-1; j_call: TRBJ1-5; cdr3_nt: TGCGCCAGCAGCCAAGAGTCAGGGGGTTACCAGCCCCAGCATTTT; cdr3_aa: CASSQESGGYQPQHF
d_call: TRBD2; clone_size: .; v_call: TRBV7-2; j_call: TRBJ2-1; cdr3_nt: TGTGCCAGCATCAAGCGGGAGGGCTCCTACAATGAGCAGTTCTTC; cdr3_aa: CASIKREGSYNEQFF
d_call: .; clone_size: once; v_call: TRBV30; j_call: TRBJ2-7; cdr3_nt: TGTGCCTGGAGTGTATCTTCAGGCCAGGTGGTCTACGAGCAGTACTTC; cdr3_aa: CAWSVSSGQVVYEQYF
d_call: .; clone_size: .; v_call: TRBV15; j_call: TRBJ1-2; cdr3_nt: TGTGCCACCAGACAAGACGGGAACTATGGCTACACCTTC; cdr3_aa: CATRQDGNYGYTF
d_call: .; clone_size: .; v_call: TRBV5-1; j_call: TRBJ2-1; cdr3_nt: TGCGCCAGCAGCAAAGAGGCCCTTGACTACAATGAGCAGTTCTTC; cdr3_aa: CASSKEALDYNEQFF
d_call: .; clone_size: .; v_call: TRBV7-2; j_call: TRBJ1-5; cdr3_nt: TGTGCCAGCAGCTTATCCTCGGGGGATCAGCCCCAGCATTTT; cdr3_aa: CASSLSSGDQPQHF
d_call: .; clone_size: .; v_call: TRBV4-3; j_call: TRBJ2-3; cdr3_nt: TGCGCCAGCAGCCAAGATCCTGTGGGGCGCGCGCAGTATTTT; cdr3_aa: CASSQDPVGRAQYF
d_call: .; clone_size: .; v_call: TRBV19; j_call: TRBJ2-5; cdr3_nt: TGTGCCAGTAGTATACAAGGGGGAAACCAAGAGACCCAGTACTTC; cdr3_aa: CASSIQGGNQETQYF
d_call: .; clone_size: .; v_call: TRBV4-3; j_call: TRBJ1-1; cdr3_nt: TGCGCCAGCAGCCAAAAGGGGATCCCGGTTACTGAAGCTTTCTTT; cdr3_aa: CASSQKGIPVTEAFF
d_call: TRBD2; clone_size: .; v_call: TRBV4-1; j_call: TRBJ2-1; cdr3_nt: TGCGCCAGCAGCAAACCGGGACTAGGCTCCTACAATGAGCAGTTCTTC; cdr3_aa: CASSKPGLGSYNEQFF
d_call: TRBD2; clone_size: .; v_call: TRBV5-1; j_call: TRBJ2-7; cdr3_nt: TGCGCCAGCAGCTTATCGGCGGGAGTCGTCATCGAGCAGTACTTC; cdr3_aa: CASSLSAGVVIEQYF
d_call: .; clone_size: .; v_call: TRBV19; j_call: TRBJ1-1; cdr3_nt: TGTGCCAGTAGTATAGCTGACATGAACACTGAAGCTTTCTTT; cdr3_aa: CASSIADMNTEAFF
d_call: TRBD2; clone_size: .; v_call: TRBV27; j_call: TRBJ2-7; cdr3_nt: TGTGCCAGCAGTTCGAGACTAGCGGGAGGGCCCTCGCTCCACGAGCAGTACTTC; cdr3_aa: CASSSRLAGGPSLHEQYF
d_call: .; clone_size: .; v_call: TRBV29-1; j_call: TRBJ2-1; cdr3_nt: TGCAGCGTTCAGGACGGACTCTCCTACAATGAGCAGTTCTTC; cdr3_aa: CSVQDGLSYNEQFF
d_call: .; clone_size: once; v_call: TRBV27; j_call: TRBJ2-1; cdr3_nt: TGTGCCAGCAGCCCCGGAGACAATGAGCAGTTCTTC; cdr3_aa: CASSPGDNEQFF
d_call: TRBD2; clone_size: few; v_call: TRBV5-4; j_call: TRBJ2-3; cdr3_nt: TGTGCCAGCAGCCCGGGACTAGCTACAGATACGCAGTATTTT; cdr3_aa: CASSPGLATDTQYF
d_call: .; clone_size: .; v_call: TRBV27; j_call: TRBJ2-7; cdr3_nt: TGTGCCAGCAGTTTATCGAACTTTCACGAGCAGTACTTC; cdr3_aa: CASSLSNFHEQYF
d_call: .; clone_size: .; v_call: TRBV19; j_call: TRBJ1-2; cdr3_nt: TGTGCCAGTAGTCCCCACATATTTGGCTACACCTTC; cdr3_aa: CASSPHIFGYTF
d_call: TRBD2; clone_size: few; v_call: TRBV28; j_call: TRBJ2-1; cdr3_nt: TGTGCCAGCAGTTCAGCTTCTGGACTAGCGGGAGTTGAGCAGTTCTTC; cdr3_aa: CASSSASGLAGVEQFF
d_call: TRBD2; clone_size: .; v_call: TRBV9; j_call: TRBJ2-3; cdr3_nt: TGTGCCAGCAGCGCCTTATTTAGCGGGGGGGCTACAGATACGCAGTATTTT; cdr3_aa: CASSALFSGGATDTQYF
d_call: TRBD2; clone_size: .; v_call: TRBV7-3; j_call: TRBJ2-7; cdr3_nt: TGTGCCAGCAGTGAGGCGGGGGGACCAACCTACGAGCAGTACTTC; cdr3_aa: CASSEAGGPTYEQYF
d_call: TRBD2; clone_size: few; v_call: TRBV7-9; j_call: TRBJ2-3; cdr3_nt: TGTGCCAGTGCATCTAGCGGGGGGGCCGATACGCAGTATTTT; cdr3_aa: CASASSGGADTQYF
d_call: .; clone_size: .; v_call: TRBV18; j_call: TRBJ2-5; cdr3_nt: TGTGCCAGCTCACCGCCGGAGGGTTTCCAAGAGACCCAGTACTTC; cdr3_aa: CASSPPEGFQETQYF
d_call: .; clone_size: .; v_call: TRBV19; j_call: TRBJ1-2; cdr3_nt: TGTGCCAGTAGCGGCCAGATCTCCTTGGGCGCCTATGGCTACACCTTC; cdr3_aa: CASSGQISLGAYGYTF
d_call: TRBD2; clone_size: .; v_call: TRBV5-4; j_call: TRBJ2-5; cdr3_nt: TGTGCCAGCAGCCGCGGTGCTAGCGGGAGAGTAGAGACCCAGTACTTC; cdr3_aa: CASSRGASGRVETQYF
d_call: TRBD2; clone_size: few; v_call: TRBV11-3; j_call: TRBJ2-7; cdr3_nt: TGTGCCAGCAGCTTAGGCGGGGGTAACTACGAGCAGTACTTC; cdr3_aa: CASSLGGGNYEQYF
d_call: .; clone_size: .; v_call: TRBV7-2; j_call: TRBJ1-3; cdr3_nt: TGTGCCAGCAGCTTAAACAGGGAAGGAAACACCATATATTTT; cdr3_aa: CASSLNREGNTIYF
d_call: .; clone_size: .; v_call: TRBV6-6; j_call: TRBJ2-5; cdr3_nt: TGTGCCAGCAGTTACTTGTATAGCAGAGAGGAGACCCAGTACTTC; cdr3_aa: CASSYLYSREETQYF
d_call: .; clone_size: .; v_call: TRBV4-3; j_call: TRBJ2-6; cdr3_nt: TGCGCCAGCACCCTCGTACGGTCCTCTGGGGCCAACGTCCTGACTTTC; cdr3_aa: CASTLVRSSGANVLTF